These 30 T cell receptor beta chains were all obtained from the same sample, sequenced in a study of radiotherapy plus CTLA-4 blockade in lung cancer. Profiling relied on immunoSEQ multiplex PCR, and the TCRdb table lists in-frame clones only, not all of them. Of around 59,000 clones in the sample, 72% were seen once. The sequences come from peripheral blood, collected from a patient treated with radiotherapy plus ipilimumab. These receptors came from a human donor with non-small cell lung cancer whose response to radiotherapy plus ipilimumab could not be evaluated.

The J gene is TRBJ2-1, the V gene TRBV19, with 7 bases lining up with TRBD2. Germline CDR1 is LNHDA and CDR2 is SQIVND (reference sequence). The CDR3 has 13 residues. Losses at the gene ends were 0 bases for V and 8 bases for J; bases not matched to a gene: 1. For the CDR3, the DNA is TGTGCCAGTAGTATAGATCGGGGGGATGAGCAGTTCTTC. The encoded protein is CASSIDRGDEQFF.

This clone was seen a single time. In the same sample, other DNA sequences code for this CDR3. V is TRBV6-5 and J is TRBJ2-1; TRBD2 agrees at 14 bases. The ends lost 6 bases at V and 10 bases at J; junction bases unmatched: 8. Germline CDR1 is MNHEY and CDR2 is SVGAGI. CDR3 length equals 15 residues. The CDR3 loop reads CASRRLAGGRGEQFF. CDR3 nucleotides: TGTGCCAGCAGGCGACTAGCGGGAGGGCGAGGCGAGCAGTTCTTC.

V usage is TRBV5-1 and J usage is TRBJ1-1; D possibly corresponds to TRBD1 (6 bases). Germline CDR1 and CDR2: SGHRS and YFSETQ. Between the trimmed V and J ends, which lost 2 bases and 5 bases, there was a span of 13 bases. This CDR3 comprises 14 residues. The CDR3 DNA is TGCGCCAGCAGCTTCAGGGGTAGGGGGACTGAAGCTTTCTTT. Its translation is CASSFRGRGTEAFF.

V usage is TRBV6-6 and J usage is TRBJ2-3; D uncertain. The CDR3 spans 13 residues. Germline V CDR1 and CDR2: MNHNY, SVGAGI (reference sequence). V was shortened by 10 bases and J by 0 bases, with 11 bases between the two germline ends. In DNA, the CDR3 is TGTGCCACCGCGGCCCCTAGCACAGATACGCAGTATTTT. The encoded protein is CATAAPSTDTQYF.

The genes are TRBV7-7 and TRBJ2-5, with 8 bases lining up with TRBD2. The CDR3 loop spans 14 amino acids. J lost 3 bases, V lost 1 base, and 1 base had no gene match. The germline V gene encodes CDR1 SSHAT and CDR2 FNYEAQ (reference sequence). CDR3 DNA: TGTGCCAGCAGCTTAGACGGGAGGGAAGAGACCCAGTACTTC. Translated, it gives CASSLDGREETQYF.

This chain joins TRBV4-1 and TRBJ2-1; 7 nucleotides match TRBD1. The J segment lost 4 bases and the V segment lost 3 bases, leaving 18 bases of the junction unmatched. The CDR3 runs to 19 residues. In germline, CDR1 is MGHRA, CDR2 YSYEKL. The CDR3 coding sequence is TGCGCCAGCAGCCAGGGGCTCCTAAGGGGGCTCGAGGGATACAATGAGCAGTTCTTC. This encodes CASSQGLLRGLEGYNEQFF.

This clone is medium-sized (0.01 to 0.1%). This chain uses TRBV19 with TRBJ1-4; D remains ambiguous. The CDR3 covers 15 residues. The ends were cut back, 6 bases at V and 4 bases at J, with 15 bases in the middle. Germline-derived CDR1 and CDR2 are LNHDA and SQIVND (reference sequence). The CDR3 nucleotides read TGTGCCAGTAGCGAGGAGGATACCAATAATGAAAAACTGTTTTTT. It specifies CASSEEDTNNEKLFF.

The chain carries TRBV30 and TRBJ2-3; possibly TRBD1 for D (5 bases). Germline-derived CDR1 and CDR2 are GTSNPN and SVGIG (reference sequence). The CDR3 length is 17 residues. Trimming took 3 bases from V and 0 from J, leaving 19 bases between them. This CDR3 reads CAWSWAGFYLSTDTQYF. The CDR3, as DNA: TGTGCCTGGAGCTGGGCAGGGTTCTATTTGAGCACAGATACGCAGTATTTT.

The chain couples TRBV6-1 to TRBJ2-7, with 9 bases matching TRBD2. Losses at the gene ends were 8 bases for V and 6 bases for J; bases not matched to a gene: 14. The CDR3 has 15 amino acids. In germline, CDR1 is MNHNS, CDR2 SASEGT. The chain's CDR3 is CASGTSSSPTVEQYF. As DNA, the CDR3 is TGTGCCAGCGGGACTAGCTCATCCCCTACTGTCGAGCAGTACTTC.

This clone was seen more than once but under ten times. This rearrangement joins TRBV9 to TRBJ2-2; TRBD2 matches 8 bases. From germline, CDR1 is SGDLS and CDR2 YYNGEE. CDR3 length: 19 amino acids. Trimming at V came to 4 bases and at J to 0 bases, leaving 14 bases not matched to a gene. The CDR3 sequence is CASSTRAGGGHTNTGELFF. Written as DNA, the CDR3 is TGTGCCAGCAGCACCAGGGCGGGAGGCGGGCACACGAACACCGGGGAGCTGTTTTTT.

V gene TRBV6-1 combines with J gene TRBJ2-2; 8 bases are shared with TRBD1. Germline CDR1 MNHNS, CDR2 SASEGT. V dropped 7 bases and J dropped 0; count of bases not matched to a gene: 4. This CDR3 is 15 amino acids long. The CDR3: CASTWDRTNTGELFF. The CDR3 DNA follows: TGTGCCAGCACTTGGGACAGGACGAACACCGGGGAGCTGTTTTTT.

The chain employs TRBV5-1 and TRBJ2-2; a possible D gene is TRBD2 (5 bases). Trimming took 4 bases from V and 0 from J, leaving 13 bases between them. The germline gives CDR1 SGHRS, CDR2 YFSETQ. The CDR3 covers 16 residues. CDR3 in amino acids: CASSPWTGTNTGELFF. CDR3 coding DNA: TGCGCCAGCAGCCCCTGGACTGGAACGAACACCGGGGAGCTGTTTTTT. Filled out from reference TRBV5-1 and TRBJ2-2, the complete variable domain reads KAGVTQTPRYLIKTRGQQVTLSCSPISGHRSVSWYQQTPGQGLQFLFEYFSETQRNKGNFPGRFSGRQFSNSRSEMNVSTLELGDSALYLCASSPWTGTNTGELFFGEGSRLTVL.

This CDR3 is CASSELAGEAKNIQYF. In nucleotides, the CDR3 is TGTGCCAGCAGCGAACTAGCGGGGGAAGCCAAAAACATTCAGTACTTC. The chain combines TRBV2 with TRBJ2-4; 11 nucleotides align to TRBD2. CDR3 length equals 16 residues. Germline V gene lookup returns CDR1 SNHLY and CDR2 FYNNEI. Trimming took 6 bases from V and 0 from J; bases not matched to a gene: 4.

This clone appeared a few times. The rearrangement uses TRBV7-7 and TRBJ2-2; D is unresolved. Germline V gives CDR1 SSHAT, CDR2 FNYEAQ (reference sequence). V was cut by 1 base and J by 8 bases, with 8 bases left in between. The CDR3 contains 13 residues. CDR3 loop: CASSLETIGELFF. For the CDR3, the DNA is TGTGCCAGCAGCTTAGAAACAATTGGGGAGCTGTTTTTT.

Comment on this clone: This CDR3 is also generated by other DNA sequences in the sample. V and J are TRBV7-2 and TRBJ1-5; 11 positions agree with TRBD1. Germline CDR1 and CDR2: SGHTA and FQGNSA. The CDR3 spans 15 residues. V dropped 5 bases and J dropped 4; count of bases not matched to a gene: 4. As DNA, the CDR3 is TGTGCCAGCAGCAAGGACAGGGGGCGGAATCAGCCCCAGCATTTT. Its protein is CASSKDRGRNQPQHF.

The CDR3 bases are TGCGCCAGCAGCCAGACAGGCAGTCAAGAGACCCAGTACTTC. It is translated as CASSQTGSQETQYF. The chain uses TRBV4-1 and TRBJ2-5; TRBD1 might be the D (6 bases). Germline CDR1 reads MGHRA; CDR2 reads YSYEKL. The CDR3 covers 14 residues. V lost 3 bases, J lost 2 bases, and 10 bases lay in between.

For this clone: This sample also contains other DNA sequences that code for the same CDR3. The chain recombines TRBV7-8 with TRBJ2-1, with TRBD2 matching 8 bases. With 5 bases clipped from V and 0 bases from J, the junction kept 3 bases outside the gene matches. CDR1 is SGHVS and CDR2 is FQNEAQ in the germline V gene. The CDR3 totals 15 residues. CDR3 nucleotides: TGTGCCAGCAGCCGTAGCGGGACCTCCTACAATGAGCAGTTCTTC. The encoded protein is CASSRSGTSYNEQFF.

V is TRBV27 and J is TRBJ2-1; 11 nucleotides match TRBD2. Germline CDR1 reads MNHEY; CDR2 reads SMNVEV (reference sequence). J gave up 6 bases and V 2 bases, and 9 bases lay outside the gene matches. The CDR3 length is 17 residues. For the CDR3, the DNA is TGTGCCAGCAGTTTACCCTTAGCGGGAGGGCCGGTCAATGAGCAGTTCTTC. It codes for CASSLPLAGGPVNEQFF.

The chain recombines TRBV11-3 with TRBJ1-2; D might be TRBD1 (5 bases). The CDR3 covers 13 residues. The V gene's germline CDR1 is SGHNT and CDR2 YENEEA. V dropped 3 bases and J dropped 6 bases, with 11 bases sitting between them. For the CDR3, the DNA is TGTGCCAGCAGCTTTCGGGGGGATGATGGCTACACCTTC. It translates to CASSFRGDDGYTF. The full variable domain, with the rest looked up from reference TRBV11-3 and TRBJ1-2, is EAGVVQSPRYKIIEKKQPVAFWCNPISGHNTLYWYLQNLGQGPELLIRYENEEAVDDSQLPKDRFSAERLKGVDSTLKIQPAELGDSAVYLCASSFRGDDGYTFGSGTRLTVV.

This chain links TRBV5-1 with TRBJ2-2; 8 nucleotides match TRBD1. The CDR3 has 14 residues. Germline V lookup: CDR1 SGHRS, CDR2 YFSETQ. With 4 bases clipped from V and 4 bases from J, the junction kept 3 bases outside the gene matches. The DNA of the CDR3 is TGCGCCAGCAGCCCCACAGGGGGCACCGGGGAGCTGTTTTTT. The encoded protein is CASSPTGGTGELFF. Full variable domain (rest looked up from reference TRBV5-1 and TRBJ2-2): KAGVTQTPRYLIKTRGQQVTLSCSPISGHRSVSWYQQTPGQGLQFLFEYFSETQRNKGNFPGRFSGRQFSNSRSEMNVSTLELGDSALYLCASSPTGGTGELFFGEGSRLTVL.

This clone was counted a few times. The rearrangement links TRBV11-2 to TRBJ2-7; D perhaps matches TRBD1 (5 bases). The germline V gene has CDR1 SGHAT and CDR2 FQNNGV. V lost 3 bases to trimming and J lost 4 bases, with 16 bases between them. The CDR3 has 15 residues. CDR3 amino acids: CASSFQWAGPYEQYF. The DNA for the CDR3 is TGTGCCAGCAGCTTCCAATGGGCAGGGCCGTACGAGCAGTACTTC.

This clone appeared a few times. The gene calls are TRBV18 and TRBJ1-5, with 8 bases identical to TRBD1. Germline assignment: CDR1 KGHSH and CDR2 LQKENI. CDR3 length: 15 residues. The junction had 7 bases not matched to a gene; V was cut back by 4 bases and J by 5 bases. The CDR3 is CASSHRGMVDQPQHF. The CDR3 DNA reads as TGTGCCAGCTCACACAGGGGGATGGTGGATCAGCCCCAGCATTTT.

This chain uses TRBV5-1 with TRBJ1-3, with 10 bases matching TRBD1. Germline lookup yields CDR1 SGHRS and CDR2 YFSETQ. After removal of 0 bases from V and 1 base from J, the junction contained 1 base not matched to a gene. This CDR3 is 16 amino acids long. The CDR3 loop is CASSLGQGASGNTIYF. For the CDR3, the DNA is TGCGCCAGCAGCTTGGGACAGGGGGCTTCTGGAAACACCATATATTTT.

The chain couples TRBV5-1 to TRBJ2-5; 8 bases agree with TRBD2. With V trimmed by 4 bases and J by 5 bases, 13 bases remained unmatched. CDR1 is SGHRS and CDR2 is YFSETQ in the germline V gene. This CDR3 has 16 residues. The DNA for the CDR3 is TGCGCCAGCAGCCCCCCTCTGCGGGGGGCGATGGAGACCCAGTACTTC. It yields the protein CASSPPLRGAMETQYF.

There are a few counts of this clone. The rearrangement joins TRBV18 to TRBJ2-7; the D gene is possibly TRBD2 (7 bases). Per germline, CDR1 KGHSH and CDR2 LQKENI. The CDR3 is made up of 15 amino acids. V was clipped by 8 bases and J by 0 bases, with 17 bases between them. The CDR3 DNA follows: TGTGCCAGCCAGAGGGGGGAGGGAAGCTCCTACGAGCAGTACTTC. Its translation is CASQRGEGSSYEQYF.

The chain joins TRBV19 to TRBJ2-4; 7 bases align to TRBD1. Germline V gene sequence: CDR1 LNHDA, CDR2 SQIVND (reference sequence). The CDR3 sequence is 14 residues long. Unmatched junction bases numbered 6, after V lost 3 bases and J lost 7 bases. CDR3 nucleotides: TGTGCCAGTAGTATCCCCACAGGGGTGAACATTCAGTACTTC. As protein: CASSIPTGVNIQYF.

The genes are TRBV5-5 and TRBJ1-5, with D tentatively TRBD1 (6 bases). Germline V gene data show CDR1 as SGHKS and CDR2 as YYEKEE (reference sequence). The CDR3 runs to 16 residues. V was shortened by 2 bases and J by 4 bases, with 16 bases between the two germline ends. This CDR3 reads CASSFMGGGANQPQHF. The CDR3 DNA follows: TGTGCCAGCAGCTTTATGGGTGGGGGGGCAAATCAGCCCCAGCATTTT.

This clone was counted a single time. CDR3 nucleotide sequence: TGTGCCAGCAGCAACACCGGACAGTTTTACGAGCAGTACTTC. It encodes CASSNTGQFYEQYF. The rearrangement links TRBV6-6 to TRBJ2-7, with D perhaps matching TRBD1 (6 bases). V gave up 6 bases and J gave up 4 bases, with 16 bases separating them. Germline V gives CDR1 MNHNY, CDR2 SVGAGI (reference sequence). The CDR3 covers 14 residues.

The J gene is TRBJ1-2, the V gene TRBV6-5; a weak D match, TRBD1 (6 bases). The V and J ends lost 5 bases and 2 bases respectively, with 15 bases between them. Germline-derived CDR1 and CDR2 are MNHEY and SVGAGI. This CDR3 region has 15 residues. CDR3 bases: TGTGCCAGCAGTCGAGGACAGTTCACGAACTATGGCTACACCTTC. This codes for CASSRGQFTNYGYTF.

The chain joins TRBV29-1 to TRBJ2-1, with 7 bases identical to TRBD1. The germline V gene has CDR1 SQVTM and CDR2 ANQGSEA. This CDR3 comprises 13 residues. V shed 8 bases and J 4 bases; nucleotides not matched to a gene: 8. DNA of the CDR3: TGCAGCCCGACAGGGCTTGGATACAATGAGCAGTTCTTC. Protein sequence: CSPTGLGYNEQFF.